These 21 T cell receptor beta chains came from one sample sequenced in a study of CD8 T cells in ankylosing spondylitis. One entry per CDR3 protein, called by TCRdb with MiXCR from the 5' RACE reads. Here the sample spans just over 300,000 distinct CDR3 sequences, about a fifth being singletons. The sequenced material came from blood, either unsorted or a sorted T cell fraction (not recorded which). The receptors shown here come from a female donor with ankylosing spondylitis or in good health (not recorded which).

At least ten counts were recorded for this clonotype. This chain uses TRBV29-1 with TRBJ2-5; D could derive from TRBD1 or TRBD2 (6 bases each). Germline V CDR1 and CDR2: SQVTM, ANQGSEA. There are 12 residues in the CDR3. V lost 7 bases, J lost 5 bases, and 14 bases lay in between. The CDR3 loop reads CSGGASRETQYF. The CDR3 region has the DNA TGCAGCGGGGGGGCTAGCAGGGAGACCCAGTACTTC. Full variable domain (rest looked up from reference TRBV29-1 and TRBJ2-5): SAVISQKPSRDICQRGTSLTIQCQVDSQVTMMFWYRQQPGQSLTLIATANQGSEATYESGFVIDKFPISRPNLTFSTLTVSNMSPEDSSIYLCSGGASRETQYFGPGTRLLVL.

This chain links TRBV6-2 or TRBV6-3 with TRBJ1-1, with 9 positions matching TRBD1. V dropped 6 bases and J dropped 6; count of bases not matched to a gene: 8. Germline V gene lookup returns CDR1 MNHEY and CDR2 SVGEGT. This CDR3 contains 14 residues. The CDR3 region is CASRRTGTGSEAFF. The CDR3 DNA reads as TGTGCCAGCAGACGAACCGGGACAGGGTCTGAAGCTTTCTTT.

This clonotype was seen a handful of times. The J gene is TRBJ2-3, the V gene TRBV29-1; 12 bases agree with TRBD2. V was pared by 5 bases and J by 5 bases, with 5 bases of the junction left unmatched. CDR1 SQVTM and CDR2 ANQGSEA come from the germline V gene. This CDR3 is built from 14 residues. As DNA, the CDR3 is TGCAGCGTTTCAGCTAGCGGGGGGGTAGATACGCAGTATTTT. It is translated as CSVSASGGVDTQYF.

This chain links TRBV24-1 with TRBJ2-5; possible D gene TRBD2, 5 bases. The CDR3 has 10 amino acids. V lost 12 bases and J 8 bases, leaving 12 bases between the germline ends. Germline assignment: CDR1 KGHDR and CDR2 SFDVKD. CDR3 DNA sequence: TGTGCCGCCCTCGAGGGTACCCAGTACTTC. Its protein product is CAALEGTQYF.

CDR3 nucleotide sequence: TGTGCCAGCAGCCAAATACTAGCGTTAAGCTCCTACAATGAGCAGTTCTTC. This translates into CASSQILALSSYNEQFF. The chain recombines TRBV7-8 with TRBJ2-1; 7 nucleotides match TRBD2. This CDR3 contains 17 residues. Germline V gene lookup returns CDR1 SGHVS and CDR2 FQNEAQ. The ends lost 5 bases at V and 0 bases at J; junction bases unmatched: 10.

This chain connects TRBV6-2 or TRBV6-3 to TRBJ2-2; D remains unclear. V lost 0 bases, J lost 7 bases, and 6 bases lay in between. CDR1 and CDR2 (germline): MNHEY, SVGEGT. CDR3 size: 13 residues. In DNA, the CDR3 is TGTGCCAGCAGTTACTCGAGACGCGGGGAGCTGTTTTTT. Translation: CASSYSRRGELFF.

This chain links TRBV7-8 with TRBJ2-1; maybe TRBD2 (5 bases). The ends were cut back, 2 bases at V and 8 bases at J, with 10 bases in the middle. Germline CDR1 is SGHVS and CDR2 is FQNEAQ. This CDR3 is 13 amino acids long. CDR3 sequence: CASSLPSTDEQFF. The DNA of the CDR3 is TGTGCCAGCAGCTTACCTAGCACGGATGAGCAGTTCTTC. Combining the CDR3 with reference TRBV7-8 and TRBJ2-1 gives the whole variable domain GAGVSQSPRYKVAKRGQDVALRCDPISGHVSLFWYQQALGQGPEFLTYFQNEAQLDKSGLPSDRFFAERPEGSVSTLKIQRTQQEDSAVYLCASSLPSTDEQFFGPGTRLTVL.

The CDR3 region is CASTEVGFNYGYTF. The CDR3 DNA reads TGTGCCAGCACCGAGGTGGGATTTAACTATGGCTACACCTTC. V and J are TRBV6-1 and TRBJ1-2; D remains unclear. The CDR3 contains 14 residues. Between the trimmed V and J ends, which lost 7 bases and 1 base, there was a span of 13 bases. The germline gives CDR1 MNHNS, CDR2 SASEGT.

This chain uses TRBV11-2 with TRBJ2-3; TRBD2 matches 8 bases. This CDR3 region has 14 residues. Per germline, CDR1 SGHAT and CDR2 FQNNGV. V shed 4 bases, J shed 3 bases, and the junction held 3 bases outside the gene matches. The chain's CDR3 is CASSWGGRTDTQYF. In DNA, the CDR3 is TGTGCCAGCAGCTGGGGCGGGAGGACAGATACGCAGTATTTT.

This chain connects TRBV20-1 to TRBJ2-1, with 7 positions matching TRBD1. This CDR3 is built from 15 residues. V lost 5 bases and J lost 6; bases outside the gene matches: 13. Looked up from germline, CDR1 is DFQATT and CDR2 is SNEGSKA (reference sequence). The CDR3 loop is CSAFLGQALGNEQFF. CDR3 in DNA: TGCAGTGCTTTTCTCGGACAGGCCTTAGGCAATGAGCAGTTCTTC.

This clonotype was seen a handful of times. The chain carries TRBV7-2 and TRBJ1-2, with TRBD1 matching over 10 bases. CDR3 length: 17 residues. Germline CDR1 reads SGHTA; CDR2 reads FQGNSA. The J segment lost 2 bases and the V segment lost 5 bases, leaving 11 bases of the junction unmatched. CDR3 sequence (DNA): TGTGCCAGCAGCCTAGGGACAGGGGCAATATGGAACTATGGCTACACCTTC. Translated, it gives CASSLGTGAIWNYGYTF.

This clonotype was picked up a small number of times. The chain employs TRBV9 and TRBJ2-2, with D unclear. The CDR3 spans 15 residues. The germline CDR1 and CDR2 sequences are SGDLS and YYNGEE. Trimming left V 6 bases short and J 4 bases short, with 16 bases between. The CDR3: CASTPQAVGTGELFF. In DNA form, the CDR3 reads TGTGCCAGCACACCCCAGGCGGTGGGCACCGGGGAGCTGTTTTTT.

This clonotype was found many times. This chain connects TRBV20-1 to TRBJ2-7; D remains ambiguous. The length of the CDR3 is 12 residues. V lost 6 bases to trimming and J lost 4 bases, with 13 bases between them. Germline V gene lookup returns CDR1 DFQATT and CDR2 SNEGSKA (reference sequence). The CDR3 region is CSAETDGYEQYF. CDR3 bases: TGCAGTGCCGAAACCGACGGGTACGAGCAGTACTTC.

This clonotype was picked up a small number of times. The DNA for the CDR3 is TGTGCCAGCAGCTTGTATCGGGTATCGGTCACCACAGATACGCAGTATTTT. Protein product: CASSLYRVSVTTDTQYF. The genes are TRBV5-6 and TRBJ2-3; no definite D call. CDR1 and CDR2 from the germline V gene are SGHDT and YYEEEE. This CDR3 is built from 17 residues. V lost 1 base and J lost 2, with 17 bases in between.

The gene calls are TRBV6-6 and TRBJ1-1; D is ambiguous. Looked up from germline, CDR1 is MNHNY and CDR2 is SVGAGI (reference sequence). With 10 bases removed from V and 5 bases from J, the gap between germline ends came to 14 bases. This CDR3 region has 12 residues. Written as DNA, the CDR3 is TGTGCCACGTCCCCCTTCCGGACTGAAGCTTTCTTT. This gives the protein CATSPFRTEAFF.

The sample holds a few counts of this clonotype. The J gene is TRBJ2-1, the V gene TRBV2; TRBD2 matches at 8 bases. J gave up 4 bases and V 5 bases, and 10 bases lay outside the gene matches. This CDR3 is built from 16 residues. Germline CDR1 reads SNHLY; CDR2 reads FYNNEI. CDR3 residues: CASSSAGVSLYNEQFF. CDR3 nucleotides: TGTGCCAGCAGTTCAGCGGGAGTTTCCCTTTACAATGAGCAGTTCTTC.

This chain links TRBV12-3 or TRBV12-4 with TRBJ2-7; no definite D call. Trimming stripped 10 bases from V and 0 bases from J, with 13 bases between. The CDR3 consists of 13 residues. CDR3 bases: TGTGCCACCCGCGGCCCCGGCTCCTACGAGCAGTACTTC. Residues: CATRGPGSYEQYF.

This chain joins TRBV7-2 and TRBJ2-7; 7 bases line up with TRBD2. The CDR3 covers 15 residues. The germline V gene has CDR1 SGHTA and CDR2 FQGNSA. The V segment lost 7 bases and the J segment 2 bases; nucleotides outside the gene matches: 11. The CDR3 loop is CASTLRSGGPYEQYF. In DNA, the CDR3 is TGTGCCAGCACCCTCCGTTCGGGAGGTCCCTACGAGCAGTACTTC.

This chain connects TRBV20-1 to TRBJ2-7; tentative D call: TRBD2 (6 bases). Germline values: CDR1 DFQATT, CDR2 SNEGSKA (reference sequence). V was trimmed by 5 bases and J by 6 bases, leaving 20 bases between them. CDR3 size: 14 residues. The CDR3 here is CSAWESRESTEQYF. The CDR3 nucleotides read TGCAGTGCTTGGGAATCCCGGGAGTCGACCGAGCAGTACTTC.

This sequence joins TRBV6-5 and TRBJ1-1; possibly TRBD1 for D (6 bases). CDR1 is MNHEY, CDR2 SVGAGI, per germline. The CDR3 contains 14 residues. Trimming removed 0 bases from V and 6 bases from J, with 11 bases in between. The CDR3 DNA reads as TGTGCCAGCAGTTACTCGCAGGGGAGGTCTGAAGCTTTCTTT. This sequence encodes CASSYSQGRSEAFF.

This clonotype was recorded a few times. The V gene is TRBV11-3, the J gene TRBJ1-1; tentatively, D is TRBD1 (5 bases). Trimming shortened V by 5 bases and J by 1 base, and 11 bases separated the two germline ends. Germline V gene data show CDR1 as SGHNT and CDR2 as YENEEA. CDR3 length equals 14 residues. The CDR3 DNA reads as TGTGCCAGCAGCCTGGGGGGGACGAACACTGAAGCTTTCTTT. Its translation is CASSLGGTNTEAFF.